This T cell receptor (beta chain) is drawn from a study of blood T cell repertoires in COVID-19. The overall study: T cells, B-cell-depleted T cells, or PBMCs supplied cDNA or gDNA.

The CDR3 totals 16 residues. Deletions cut 0 bases from V and 3 bases from J, with 12 bases between. CDR1 is WNHNN, CDR2 SYGVQD, per germline (reference sequence). Clones were sequenced by immunoSEQ multiplex PCR, and TCRdb holds only the in-frame ones, with some missing. The table shows about 370,000 clones, with approximately 90% occurring only once. Participants were aged roughly 18 to 90 years from around 25 US areas. Participant-given clinical history determined each cohort assignment. This chain connects TRBV10-1 to TRBJ1-5; D is perhaps TRBD1 (6 bases). This TCR was recovered from a man aged 18 to 35 who had recovered from COVID-19. The sample consisted of PBMCs or T cells enriched from blood (not recorded which). Here the CDR3 reads CASSESTLGHNQPQHF. CDR3 DNA sequence: TGCGCCAGCAGTGAGTCGACTCTGGGACACAATCAGCCCCAGCATTTT.